This TCR beta chain was found in a study of CXCR3-negative and CXCR3-positive naive CD8 T cells (dated by TCRdb to between 2018 and 2020). For the wider study: In total, approximately 140 million TRB reads were obtained, or roughly 1.5 +/- 0.3 million reads per library. The diversity and physicochemical repertoire analyses included eleven to twelve donors pooled from two independent experiments. The TRBV-TRBJ cluster analysis covered naive subsets from 5 donors and memory cells from 3 donors.

Each CD8+ T cell subset was flow-sorted in triplicate, and 300,000 to 350,000 cells per subset were placed directly into RLT lysis buffer. To keep memory contaminants out, a stringent definition of naive CD8+ T cells was applied: CD45RO-CCR7+CD27+CD95-. Peripheral blood mononuclear cells were isolated from buffy coats using standard density gradient centrifugation. A FACSAria III was used to flow-sort naive CD8+ T cells into CXCR3-negative and CXCR3-positive populations. Total RNA was extracted from sorted cells with an RNeasy Mini Kit. What the work shows at the level of the full study, not this receptor alone: Freshly isolated PBMCs were used for most assays because CXCR3 expression partially decreased after cryopreservation. Comparably high repertoire diversity was found in both naive subsets, whereas much lower repertoire diversity was found in memory CD8+ T cells. TRBV-TRBJ usage was similar between naive CXCR3-negative and CXCR3-positive cells from the same donor, while memory cells showed distinct patterns. Because surface CD5, which is linked to self-reactivity in mice, was comparable between the naive subsets, TCR interaction strength was also inferred from TRB CDR3 physicochemical properties. Compared with CXCR3-negative naive cells, CXCR3-positive naive cells had TRB CDR3s with higher hydrophobicity (lower Kidera factor 4), lower energy, and higher strength and volume indices.

With respect to this clonotype: What this receptor recognizes is not known.

The germline V gene supplies CDR1 MDHEN and CDR2 SYDVKM. The cysteine opens and the phenylalanine closes a CDR3 of 19 amino acids. DNA for this receptor is not on file. Sequencing instrument: NextSeq 550. The Human TCR Profiling Kit (MiLaboratory) was used to prepare UMI-labeled 5' RACE TRB cDNA libraries. The full amount of extracted RNA was used for cDNA synthesis, and the full amount of resulting cDNA was used for PCR amplification. Libraries were prepared in parallel with an identical number of PCR cycles. Per the authors' processing: With a requirement of at least two reads per UMI, MIGEC and MiXCR extracted about 50,000 +/- 10,000 unique UMI-labeled TRB cDNA molecules per library. On average, around 40,000 +/- 10,000 functional in-frame TRB CDR3 nucleotide clonotypes lacking stop codons were found per library. After each sample was downsampled to 5000 UMI-labeled TRB molecules, VDJtools was used to calculate diversity metrics such as normalized Shannon-Wiener and Chao1. VDJtools was used to calculate clonotype-size-weighted physicochemical properties of the central five CDR3 residues, namely interaction energy, strength, volume and Kidera factor 4. The reads were reprocessed in TCRdb, with one entry per CDR3 protein sequence and no accompanying DNA. TCRdb, not the authors, supplied the V and J calls. The sample's clone listing holds 150,000 to 160,000 distinct CDR3 sequences. Of the sample, approximately 0.5% is held by the ten largest clones.

The rearranged segments are TRBV28 and TRBJ2-2; checking the TCRdb D call of TRBD1 is not possible without DNA. This clonotype was obtained from a human donor in good health. Some clones in this sample may be carry-over from other donors' samples. The sample taken for sequencing was naive CXCR3+ CD8+ T cells from blood. The cell subset or site label on this specimen signifies: CD45RO-CCR7+CD27+CD95- naive CD8+ T cells expressing CXCR3 (TNR3+). The CDR3 has the sequence CASSLVRAAPGGFAGELFF.